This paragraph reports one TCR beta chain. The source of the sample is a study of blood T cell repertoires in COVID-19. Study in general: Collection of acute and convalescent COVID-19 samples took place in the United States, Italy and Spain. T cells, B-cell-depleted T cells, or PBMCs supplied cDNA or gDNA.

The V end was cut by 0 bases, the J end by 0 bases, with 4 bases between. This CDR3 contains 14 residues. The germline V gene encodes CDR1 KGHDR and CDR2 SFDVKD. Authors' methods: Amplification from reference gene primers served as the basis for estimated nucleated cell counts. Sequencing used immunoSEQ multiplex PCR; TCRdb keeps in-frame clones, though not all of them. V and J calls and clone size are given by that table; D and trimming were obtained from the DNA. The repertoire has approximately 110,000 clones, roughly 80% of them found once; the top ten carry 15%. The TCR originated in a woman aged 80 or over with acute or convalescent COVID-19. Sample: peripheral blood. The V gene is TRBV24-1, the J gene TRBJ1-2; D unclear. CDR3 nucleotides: TGTGCCACCAGTGATTTGCCTGCTAACTATGGCTACACCTTC. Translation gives CATSDLPANYGYTF.